Below are 7 T cell receptor beta chains sequenced from a single sample in a study of control samples from healthy donors and cancer patients. Profiling relied on immunoSEQ multiplex PCR, and the TCRdb table lists in-frame clones only, not all of them. The sample includes approximately 110,000 clones, approximately 89% seen only once; the top ten take less than 9%. The specimen sequenced was blood. These receptors came from a woman between 18 and 29 years old in good health.

J is TRBJ2-1 and V is TRBV5-1, with 8 nucleotides matching TRBD1. Germline lookup yields CDR1 SGHRS and CDR2 YFSETQ. After removal of 4 bases from V and 7 bases from J, the junction contained 4 bases not matched to a gene. There are 13 residues in the CDR3. The CDR3 nucleotides read TGCGCCAGCAGCCGGGACAGGTGGAATGAGCAGTTCTTC. Its protein product is CASSRDRWNEQFF.

The rearrangement uses TRBV19 and TRBJ1-1; 7 bases are shared with TRBD1. The CDR3 spans 18 residues. Germline V CDR1 and CDR2: LNHDA, SQIVND (reference sequence). The trim removed 5 bases at V and 0 bases at J, leaving 15 bases unmatched. The CDR3 reads CASSLHPGQIPMNTEAFF. The CDR3 DNA reads as TGTGCCAGTAGTCTCCATCCGGGACAGATTCCCATGAACACTGAAGCTTTCTTT.

V gene TRBV7-3 combines with J gene TRBJ2-1; D uncertain. Trimming stripped 0 bases from V and 6 bases from J, with 12 bases between. This CDR3 is 15 amino acids long. The germline CDR1 and CDR2 sequences are SGHTA and FQGTGA. Written as DNA, the CDR3 is TGTGCCAGCAGCTTAACTGGACCAATAGGCAATGAGCAGTTCTTC. This translates into CASSLTGPIGNEQFF.

This sequence joins TRBV27 and TRBJ2-7; D is uncertain. Trimming removed 6 bases at V and 5 bases at J, with 23 bases between. The CDR3 runs to 16 residues. In germline, CDR1 is MNHEY, CDR2 SMNVEV (reference sequence). The chain's CDR3 is CASSWNQGLMSDEQYF. CDR3 DNA sequence: TGTGCCAGCAGCTGGAACCAAGGGCTAATGTCTGACGAGCAGTACTTC.

The chain carries TRBV18 and TRBJ1-2; a possible D gene is TRBD1 (5 bases). The V gene's germline CDR1 is KGHSH and CDR2 LQKENI. The CDR3 runs to 14 residues. Trimming removed 5 bases from V and 0 bases from J, with 10 bases in between. CDR3 in DNA: TGTGCCAGCTCAATCGGGGGTACTAACTATGGCTACACCTTC. Translated: CASSIGGTNYGYTF.

The V and J genes are TRBV5-1 and TRBJ1-1; TRBD1 matches 9 bases. This CDR3 comprises 14 residues. CDR1 and CDR2 (germline): SGHRS, YFSETQ. Trimming removed 8 bases from V and 4 bases from J; junction bases left unmatched: 9. CDR3 bases: TGCGCCAGACTCCGGGACAGGGACCCCACTGAAGCTTTCTTT. Translation: CARLRDRDPTEAFF.

The chain uses TRBV5-6 and TRBJ1-2, with 10 bases lining up with TRBD1. CDR3 size: 16 residues. The germline V gene has CDR1 SGHDT and CDR2 YYEEEE. Germline trimming cut 0 bases from V and 4 bases from J; bases unmatched to any gene: 6. The CDR3 here is CASSLATGGKGYGYTF. The CDR3 DNA reads as TGTGCCAGCAGCTTGGCGACAGGGGGCAAGGGCTATGGCTACACCTTC.